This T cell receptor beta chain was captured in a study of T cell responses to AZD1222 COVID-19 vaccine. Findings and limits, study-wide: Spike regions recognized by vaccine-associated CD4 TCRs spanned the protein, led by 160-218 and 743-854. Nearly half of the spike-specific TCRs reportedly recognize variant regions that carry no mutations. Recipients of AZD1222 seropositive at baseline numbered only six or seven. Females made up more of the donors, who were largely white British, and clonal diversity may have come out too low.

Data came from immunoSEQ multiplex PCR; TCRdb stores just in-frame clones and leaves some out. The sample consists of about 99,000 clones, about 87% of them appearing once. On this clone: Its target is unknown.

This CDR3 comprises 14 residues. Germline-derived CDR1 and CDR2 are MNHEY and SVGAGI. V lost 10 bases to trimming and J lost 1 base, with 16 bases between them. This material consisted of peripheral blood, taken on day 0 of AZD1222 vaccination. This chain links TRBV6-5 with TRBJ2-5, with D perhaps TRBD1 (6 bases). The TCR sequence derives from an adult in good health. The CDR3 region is CANSRGAPQETQYF. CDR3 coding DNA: TGTGCCAACTCCAGGGGCGCGCCCCAAGAGACCCAGTACTTC.